This T cell receptor (beta chain) was found in a study of PD-L1 blockade in urothelial cancer. Sample time point: pretreatment peripheral blood. Pretreatment sampling and on-treatment sampling together yielded between 1 and 8 samples for each patient. The CDR3 covers 15 residues. The V segment lost 4 bases and the J segment 6 bases; nucleotides outside the gene matches: 9. Germline CDR1 SGHRS, CDR2 YFSETQ. The table came from immunoSEQ multiplex PCR; TCRdb's copy has only in-frame clones and leaves some out. The table has roughly 130,000 clones, around 85% seen once. The sequences come from PBMCs, collected around atezolizumab (anti-PD-L1) treatment. This rearrangement joins TRBV5-1 to TRBJ2-2; 7 bases align to TRBD1. This clonotype was obtained from a man over 45 with urothelial cancer. DNA for the CDR3: TGCGCCAGCAGCGCCACAGGGGCCCCCTCCGGGGAGCTGTTTTTT. Protein sequence: CASSATGAPSGELFF.